The source of this T cell receptor (beta chain) is a study of blood T cell repertoires in COVID-19. For the study at large: Sites across the United States, Italy and Spain contributed samples from acute and convalescent COVID-19. T cells, B-cell-depleted T cells, or PBMCs supplied cDNA or gDNA.

The table came from immunoSEQ multiplex PCR; TCRdb's copy has only in-frame clones and leaves some out. The sample lists about 360,000 clones, 70% to 90% occurring once. Note on this clone: Different DNA sequences within this sample yield the same CDR3.

Cohort allocation depended upon clinical history that participants reported. The TCR sequence derives from a middle-aged woman with acute COVID-19. The material sequenced was PBMCs or T cells enriched from blood (not recorded which).

CDR3 sequence (DNA): TGTGCCAGCAGTGGGACGACAGGGGCGGATACGCAGTATTTT. Translating gives CASSGTTGADTQYF. This sequence joins TRBV2 and TRBJ2-3; 8 nucleotides line up with TRBD1. Germline values: CDR1 SNHLY, CDR2 FYNNEI. J lost 6 bases, V lost 4 bases, and 6 bases had no gene match. The CDR3 is 14 amino acids.